The next 14 T cell receptor beta chains were all read from a single sample in a study of PD-1 blockade in mismatch repair-deficient tumors. Repertoires were generated with immunoSEQ multiplex PCR, while TCRdb's copy carries only in-frame clones and drops some. The sample contains roughly 50,000 clones, over 75% of which appear only once. The source was peripheral blood, collected less than 21 weeks after starting pembrolizumab. The source of these receptors is an adult with mismatch repair-deficient cancer.

This rearrangement joins TRBV6-6 to TRBJ2-3; D possibly corresponds to TRBD1 (6 bases). The germline V gene has CDR1 MNHNY and CDR2 SVGAGI (reference sequence). The CDR3 covers 16 residues. V was cut by 7 bases and J by 0 bases, with 17 bases left in between. CDR3 bases: TGTGCCAGCACCCCCTCAAGGGACACCAGCACAGATACGCAGTATTTT. Translation: CASTPSRDTSTDTQYF.

The V call is TRBV30, the J call TRBJ2-3; a possible D gene is TRBD2 (6 bases). CDR3 length equals 15 residues. Trimming took 3 bases from V and 2 from J, leaving 15 bases between them. CDR1 GTSNPN and CDR2 SVGIG come from the germline V gene (reference sequence). The CDR3 DNA is TGTGCCTGGAGCGGGGGTCGTGGTCCCACAGATACGCAGTATTTT. It encodes CAWSGGRGPTDTQYF.

The genes are TRBV7-2 and TRBJ2-1, with TRBD2 identical over 16 bases. Germline trimming cut 0 bases from V and 6 bases from J; bases unmatched to any gene: 5. There are 18 residues in the CDR3. The germline CDR1 and CDR2 sequences are SGHTA and FQGNSA. DNA for the CDR3: TGTGCCAGCAGCTTAGCTCCCGGGACTAGCGGGAGGGGCAATGAGCAGTTCTTC. This translates into CASSLAPGTSGRGNEQFF.

V usage is TRBV11-2 and J usage is TRBJ1-1; no firm D call. V was shortened by 3 bases and J by 5 bases, with 7 bases between the two germline ends. From germline, CDR1 is SGHAT and CDR2 FQNNGV. This CDR3 region has 12 residues. For the CDR3, the DNA is TGTGCCAGCAGCTTGTCGACGACTGAAGCTTTCTTT. Its protein is CASSLSTTEAFF.

This clone rates as medium-sized. The rearrangement links TRBV7-8 to TRBJ2-7, with 8 bases lining up with TRBD1. The CDR3 length is 13 residues. With 4 bases clipped from V and 3 bases from J, the junction kept 2 bases outside the gene matches. Germline CDR1 reads SGHVS; CDR2 reads FQNEAQ. The CDR3 region has the DNA TGTGCCAGCAGCTCGGACAGGGTCTACGAGCAGTACTTC. Translated: CASSSDRVYEQYF.

The chain is built from TRBV2 and TRBJ1-1; TRBD1 might be the D (6 bases). Germline CDR1 is SNHLY and CDR2 is FYNNEI. V was cut by 4 bases and J by 0 bases, with 18 bases left in between. The CDR3 covers 17 residues. The CDR3 here is CASSVIELTGMNTEAFF. In nucleotides, the CDR3 is TGTGCCAGCAGTGTTATTGAATTGACAGGAATGAACACTGAAGCTTTCTTT.

V usage is TRBV7-9 and J usage is TRBJ2-5, with unresolved D. From germline, CDR1 is SEHNR and CDR2 FQNEAQ (reference sequence). V was clipped by 1 base and J by 3 bases, with 12 bases between them. The CDR3 consists of 15 residues. The CDR3 loop is CASSLVGGSEETQYF. The CDR3 coding sequence is TGTGCCAGCAGCTTAGTTGGTGGGTCTGAAGAGACCCAGTACTTC.

V is TRBV4-1 and J is TRBJ2-1; TRBD2 agrees at 10 bases. The length of the CDR3 is 17 residues. J lost 5 bases, V lost 2 bases, and 9 bases had no gene match. Germline V CDR1 and CDR2: MGHRA, YSYEKL. The CDR3 spells CASSQISSGRANNEQFF. Written as DNA, the CDR3 is TGCGCCAGCAGCCAAATATCAAGCGGGAGGGCCAACAATGAGCAGTTCTTC.

The CDR3: CASSYRDRSTDTQYF. The CDR3 nucleotides are TGTGCCAGCAGTTACCGGGACAGGAGCACAGATACGCAGTATTTT. V and J are TRBV9 and TRBJ2-3; TRBD1 aligns across 8 bases. Trimming removed 5 bases from V and 0 bases from J; junction bases left unmatched: 5. The CDR3 totals 15 residues. The V gene's germline CDR1 is SGDLS and CDR2 YYNGEE.

The CDR3 sequence is CASSLSGTSGYNEQFF. The CDR3 nucleotides read TGCGCCAGCAGCTTAAGTGGGACTAGCGGTTACAATGAGCAGTTCTTC. V usage is TRBV4-1 and J usage is TRBJ2-1, with 11 bases fitting TRBD2. V dropped 5 bases and J dropped 4; count of bases not matched to a gene: 7. From germline, CDR1 is MGHRA and CDR2 YSYEKL. The CDR3 loop spans 16 amino acids.

The rearrangement uses TRBV18 and TRBJ2-1, with D possibly being TRBD2 (5 bases). The V end lost 4 bases, the J end lost 7 bases, and 17 bases lay between the germline ends. CDR3 length equals 15 residues. Germline lookup yields CDR1 KGHSH and CDR2 LQKENI. This CDR3 is CASSRTSGSGNEQFF. CDR3 nucleotides: TGTGCCAGCTCACGAACTAGTGGGAGTGGGAATGAGCAGTTCTTC. Variable domain in full (rest from reference TRBV18 and TRBJ2-1): NAGVMQNPRHLVRRRGQEARLRCSPMKGHSHVYWYRQLPEEGLKFMVYLQKENIIDESGMPKERFSAEFPKEGPSILRIQQVVRGDSAAYFCASSRTSGSGNEQFFGPGTRLTVL.

V usage is TRBV30 and J usage is TRBJ2-3; D uncertain. V shed 3 bases and J shed 1 base, with 35 bases lying between them. The CDR3 totals 22 residues. Germline V gene sequence: CDR1 GTSNPN, CDR2 SVGIG (reference sequence). The CDR3 DNA sequence: TGTGCCTGGAGGCTCCCCCCGACCGCGCCCGGGTGGGTGTATAGGTGCACAGATACGCAGTATTTT. Residues: CAWRLPPTAPGWVYRCTDTQYF.

A word on this clone: Other DNA sequences from this sample encode an identical CDR3 as well. This rearrangement joins TRBV6-5 to TRBJ2-7; the match to TRBD2 covers 11 bases. This CDR3 contains 15 residues. The germline gives CDR1 MNHEY, CDR2 SVGAGI. V lost 1 base to trimming and J lost 1 base; unmatched junction nucleotides: 0. The chain's CDR3 is CASSYLAGGSYEQYF. The CDR3 DNA reads as TGTGCCAGCAGTTACTTAGCGGGAGGGTCCTACGAGCAGTACTTC.

The chain joins TRBV18 to TRBJ2-7; D perhaps matches TRBD1 (5 bases). Germline V gene lookup returns CDR1 KGHSH and CDR2 LQKENI. V was clipped by 4 bases and J by 2 bases, with 9 bases between them. This CDR3 has 13 amino acids. Here the CDR3 DNA reads TGTGCCAGCTCACGACAGATTACCTACGAGCAGTACTTC. Amino acids: CASSRQITYEQYF.